This TCR beta chain was profiled in a study of T cells after yellow fever vaccination. Study in general: Fractions low in cell number were prepared with SMART-Seq v4 Ultra Low Input. Study observations and caveats: Few clonotypes appeared in both CD4 and CD8 compartments. The study re-detected most primary-vaccination clones after the booster (roughly 96% CD4, roughly 85% CD8). Within FACS-sorted repertoires, abundant clonotypes contaminating from the bulk population could be present.

TCRdb re-derived calls from the 5' RACE reads in MiXCR, one entry per CDR3 protein. This table has around 310,000 distinct CDR3 sequences, roughly 4% appearing once. Per the germline V gene, CDR1 is MGHRA and CDR2 is YSYEKL. The germline V and J ends were trimmed by 1 base and 0 bases, with 9 bases remaining between them. CDR3 length: 15 amino acids. This clonotype came up many times. What it recognizes is unknown. This specimen was PBMCs, taken on the day of the yellow fever booster vaccination. This chain links TRBV4-1 with TRBJ1-2; D not resolved. This clonotype originated in a man aged 18 to 29 who received the YFV17D yellow fever vaccine. The CDR3: CASSQGTVSNYGYTF. The CDR3, as DNA: TGCGCCAGCAGCCAAGGCACAGTATCTAACTATGGCTACACCTTC.